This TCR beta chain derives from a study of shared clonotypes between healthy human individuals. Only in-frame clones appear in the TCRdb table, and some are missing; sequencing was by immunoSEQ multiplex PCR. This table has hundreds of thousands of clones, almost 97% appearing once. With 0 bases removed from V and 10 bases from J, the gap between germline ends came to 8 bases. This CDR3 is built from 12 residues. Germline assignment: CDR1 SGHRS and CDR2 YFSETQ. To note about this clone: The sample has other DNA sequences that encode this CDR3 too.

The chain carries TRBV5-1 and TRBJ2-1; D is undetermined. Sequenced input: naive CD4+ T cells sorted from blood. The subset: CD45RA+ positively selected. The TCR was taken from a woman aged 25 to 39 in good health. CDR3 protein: CASSLVNYEQFF. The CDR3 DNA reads TGCGCCAGCAGCTTGGTGAACTACGAGCAGTTCTTC.